These 26 T cell receptor beta chains were all obtained from the same sample, sequenced in a study of early T cells in non-severe SARS-CoV-2 infection. Via MiXCR, TCRdb re-called the 5' RACE reads, giving one row per CDR3 protein. The sample lists more than 50,000 distinct CDR3 sequences; 5.6% were seen once. Sequencing used whole blood. These receptors originate from an adult who was a healthcare worker with PCR-confirmed SARS-CoV-2 infection or an uninfected control (not recorded which).

Ten or more counts support this clonotype. This rearrangement joins TRBV6-5 to TRBJ1-3; the D is unclear. V gave up 6 bases and J gave up 1 base, with 13 bases separating them. Germline V gene data show CDR1 as MNHEY and CDR2 as SVGAGI. The CDR3 extends over 15 amino acids. The DNA of the CDR3 is TGTGCCAGCAGAAATGAGGGAATTTCTGGAAACACCATATATTTT. Translating it yields CASRNEGISGNTIYF.

The chain is built from TRBV9 and TRBJ1-2, with 7 nucleotides matching TRBD1. V lost 4 bases and J lost 4; bases outside the gene matches: 7. Germline V lookup: CDR1 SGDLS, CDR2 YYNGEE. This CDR3 comprises 14 residues. The CDR3 sequence: CASSPEAGGYGYTF. The CDR3, as DNA: TGTGCCAGCAGCCCTGAGGCAGGGGGCTATGGCTACACCTTC.

This clonotype has ten or more counts. This chain joins TRBV18 and TRBJ1-1; D not certain. Trimming left V 1 base short and J 3 bases short, with 12 bases between. Per germline, CDR1 KGHSH and CDR2 LQKENI. The CDR3 totals 15 residues. For the CDR3, the DNA is TGTGCCAGCTCACCACTGCCGCCGACTCACACTGAAGCTTTCTTT. Translating gives CASSPLPPTHTEAFF.

The chain is built from TRBV7-2 and TRBJ2-7; 9 bases align to TRBD1. The germline CDR1 and CDR2 sequences are SGHTA and FQGNSA. The V and J ends lost 10 bases and 4 bases, in that order; junction bases with no gene match: 14. The CDR3 totals 15 residues. The CDR3: CATSGTGSATYEQYF. The CDR3 nucleotides are TGTGCCACCTCCGGGACAGGGAGCGCGACATACGAGCAGTACTTC.

This clonotype was seen only a few times. The rearrangement joins TRBV7-6 to TRBJ2-3, with D tentatively TRBD1 or TRBD2 (6 bases each). Trimming pared 5 bases from V and 2 bases from J, leaving 20 bases between. The CDR3 has 17 residues. Germline V lookup: CDR1 SGHVS, CDR2 FNYEAQ. The CDR3 region is CASSQAAGQMVTDTQYF. Written as DNA, the CDR3 is TGTGCCAGCAGCCAAGCGGCGGGACAAATGGTCACAGATACGCAGTATTTT.

V gene TRBV27 combines with J gene TRBJ1-1; maybe TRBD1 (6 bases). The ends were cut back, 2 bases at V and 0 bases at J, with 10 bases in the middle. The CDR3 is 15 residues long. Per germline, CDR1 MNHEY and CDR2 SMNVEV (reference sequence). CDR3: CASSLMGAMNTEAFF. As DNA, the CDR3 is TGTGCCAGCAGTTTAATGGGGGCTATGAACACTGAAGCTTTCTTT.

This sequence joins TRBV24-1 and TRBJ2-5; a possible D gene is TRBD2 (5 bases). CDR1 and CDR2 (germline): KGHDR, SFDVKD. Trimming shortened V by 5 bases and J by 2 bases, and 8 bases separated the two germline ends. CDR3 length equals 13 residues. The CDR3 is CATSGGSQETQYF. The CDR3 DNA is TGTGCCACCAGTGGAGGGAGTCAAGAGACCCAGTACTTC.

The V call is TRBV6-6, the J call TRBJ2-5; 12 bases line up with TRBD2. Germline values: CDR1 MNHNY, CDR2 SVGAGI (reference sequence). CDR3 length: 14 amino acids. J gave up 4 bases and V 6 bases, and 3 bases lay outside the gene matches. The CDR3: CASSLAGGAETQYF. The CDR3 coding sequence is TGTGCCAGCAGCCTAGCGGGAGGGGCAGAGACCCAGTACTTC.

This clonotype appeared many times. CDR3: CAISVTDYTEAFF. The CDR3 bases are TGTGCCATCAGTGTAACAGACTACACTGAAGCTTTCTTT. The rearrangement uses TRBV10-3 and TRBJ1-1; D is unresolved. CDR1 ENHRY and CDR2 SYGVKD come from the germline V gene. With 4 bases removed from V and 3 bases from J, the gap between germline ends came to 9 bases. The CDR3 length is 13 residues.

In this sample, this clonotype turned up many times. CDR3 DNA sequence: TGTGCCAGCAGCTACGTGAGGGACAGGGGCTACGAGCAGTACTTC. This gives the protein CASSYVRDRGYEQYF. The rearrangement links TRBV27 to TRBJ2-7; 10 positions match TRBD1. CDR1 is MNHEY and CDR2 is SMNVEV in the germline V gene (reference sequence). The CDR3 has 15 residues. V lost 6 bases and J lost 3; bases outside the gene matches: 8.

This clonotype was observed many times. The chain has TRBV11-2 and TRBJ2-3; the match to TRBD2 covers 8 bases. CDR3 length: 15 residues. Germline values: CDR1 SGHAT, CDR2 FQNNGV. The V segment lost 3 bases and the J segment 4 bases; nucleotides outside the gene matches: 6. CDR3 sequence (DNA): TGTGCCAGCAGCTTTCTGGCGGGAGGAGCAGATACGCAGTATTTT. It codes for CASSFLAGGADTQYF.

This clonotype was detected ten times or more. The CDR3 DNA follows: TGTGCCAGCAGCCGGGGACAGACGTCCTACAATGAGCAGTTCTTC. Its translation: CASSRGQTSYNEQFF. The chain couples TRBV11-2 to TRBJ2-1; 7 nucleotides line up with TRBD1. The CDR3 has 15 residues. V dropped 5 bases and J dropped 1; count of bases not matched to a gene: 5. The V gene's germline CDR1 is SGHAT and CDR2 FQNNGV.

V and J are TRBV3-1 and TRBJ1-2; 10 bases are a match to TRBD1. The CDR3 consists of 16 residues. Germline V lookup: CDR1 LGHDT, CDR2 YNNKEL (reference sequence). The J segment lost 9 bases and the V segment lost 4 bases, leaving 14 bases of the junction unmatched. CDR3 sequence: CASSPIPGQGPFRYTF. CDR3 nucleotides: TGTGCCAGCAGCCCGATTCCGGGACAGGGGCCGTTTCGCTACACCTTC.

The sample holds many counts of this clonotype. The chain joins TRBV11-3 to TRBJ2-1, with 7 bases aligning to TRBD1. There are 14 residues in the CDR3. Trimming at V came to 5 bases and at J to 4 bases, leaving 5 bases not matched to a gene. The germline V gene encodes CDR1 SGHNT and CDR2 YENEEA. The CDR3 sequence is CASSAGTAYNEQFF. The CDR3 DNA follows: TGTGCCAGCAGCGCCGGGACAGCATACAATGAGCAGTTCTTC.

The chain combines TRBV7-6 with TRBJ2-2; TRBD1 matches 7 bases. In germline, CDR1 is SGHVS, CDR2 FNYEAQ. Germline trimming cut 1 base from V and 3 bases from J; bases unmatched to any gene: 5. There are 16 residues in the CDR3. CDR3 residues: CASSLVDRVDTGELFF. CDR3 DNA: TGTGCCAGCAGCTTAGTTGACAGGGTCGACACCGGGGAGCTGTTTTTT.

The chain carries TRBV6-4 and TRBJ2-3, with D perhaps TRBD2 (6 bases). The CDR3 is 14 amino acids. V was cut by 2 bases and J by 1 base, with 7 bases left in between. Germline loops: CDR1 MRHNA, CDR2 SNTAGT. This CDR3 is CASSDASGTDTQYF. The CDR3 region has the DNA TGTGCCAGCAGTGACGCTAGCGGCACAGATACGCAGTATTTT.

This clonotype has a count of ten or more. The genes are TRBV30 and TRBJ1-1, with D unresolved. The CDR3 covers 11 residues. Trimming cost V 5 bases and J 4 bases, with 8 bases left between them. CDR1 is GTSNPN and CDR2 is SVGIG in the germline V gene (reference sequence). CDR3 sequence reads: CAWDLLTEAFF. CDR3 bases: TGTGCCTGGGACCTGCTCACTGAAGCTTTCTTT.

The CDR3 loop reads CASSTAEGRGDTQYF. CDR3 coding DNA: TGTGCCAGCAGTACAGCGGAGGGCCGTGGGGATACGCAGTATTTT. V and J are TRBV12-3 or TRBV12-4 and TRBJ2-3, with a weak D call TRBD2 (6 bases). V was clipped by 5 bases and J by 6 bases, with 18 bases between them. The CDR3 consists of 15 residues.

This clonotype was seen a handful of times. This chain links TRBV7-2 with TRBJ2-3; 13 bases are a match to TRBD2. The V gene end was trimmed by 5 bases and the J gene end by 1 base; junction bases not matched to a gene: 6. The CDR3 loop spans 17 amino acids. CDR1 SGHTA and CDR2 FQGNSA come from the germline V gene. The CDR3 here is CASSLTSGGSGTDTQYF. For the CDR3, the DNA is TGTGCCAGCAGCCTGACTAGCGGGGGGTCGGGCACAGATACGCAGTATTTT. The complete variable domain, with remaining parts taken from reference TRBV7-2 and TRBJ2-3, reads GAGVSQSPSNKVTEKGKDVELRCDPISGHTALYWYRQSLGQGLEFLIYFQGNSAPDKSGLPSDRFSAERTGGSVSTLTIQRTQQEDSAVYLCASSLTSGGSGTDTQYFGPGTRLTVL.

This clonotype was detected a few times. The V gene is TRBV9, the J gene TRBJ2-1; 11 nucleotides match TRBD2. Germline loops: CDR1 SGDLS, CDR2 YYNGEE. This CDR3 spans 14 amino acids. Trimming cost V 2 bases and J 9 bases; bases outside gene matches: 4. The CDR3 DNA reads as TGTGCCAGCAGCGTGACTAGCGGGACTGGTGAGCAGTTCTTC. This encodes CASSVTSGTGEQFF. Looking up the rest from reference TRBV9 and TRBJ2-1 gives the full variable domain: DSGVTQTPKHLITATGQRVTLRCSPRSGDLSVYWYQQSLDQGLQFLIQYYNGEERAKGNILERFSAQQFPDLHSELNLSSLELGDSALYFCASSVTSGTGEQFFGPGTRLTVL.

The chain couples TRBV2 to TRBJ2-1; no definite D call. V lost 0 bases, J lost 6 bases, and 12 bases lay in between. The CDR3 has 15 residues. Germline CDR1 SNHLY, CDR2 FYNNEI. CDR3 sequence: CASSEALGPSNEQFF. CDR3 nucleotide sequence: TGTGCCAGCAGTGAAGCTTTAGGACCGTCCAATGAGCAGTTCTTC.

This clonotype occurred many times. The gene calls are TRBV5-1 and TRBJ1-1, with D unclear. The CDR3 is 13 residues long. V was clipped by 7 bases and J by 2 bases, with 12 bases between them. CDR1 is SGHRS and CDR2 is YFSETQ in the germline V gene. CDR3 region: CASALTGNTEAFF. CDR3 in DNA: TGCGCCAGCGCCCTCACGGGAAACACTGAAGCTTTCTTT.

The sample holds many counts of this clonotype. The chain combines TRBV10-3 with TRBJ1-2; unclear D gene. CDR3 size: 11 residues. The germline V and J ends were trimmed by 9 bases and 6 bases, with 11 bases remaining between them. CDR1 and CDR2 from the germline V gene are ENHRY and SYGVKD. CDR3 nucleotide sequence: TGTGCCATATTTACAGAAAATGGCTACACCTTC. Translated: CAIFTENGYTF.

The chain uses TRBV6-4 and TRBJ1-2, with D unclear. Germline lookup yields CDR1 MRHNA and CDR2 SNTAGT. V was pared by 0 bases and J by 3 bases, with 5 bases between. There are 13 residues in the CDR3. In DNA, the CDR3 is TGTGCCAGCAGTGACTCAGAACACTATGGCTACACCTTC. As protein: CASSDSEHYGYTF.

This clonotype has just a few counts. The CDR3 region is CSARLTGKEQFF. CDR3 bases: TGCAGTGCTAGGCTCACAGGGAAAGAGCAGTTCTTC. The chain joins TRBV20-1 to TRBJ2-1, with D tentatively TRBD1 (6 bases). Looked up from germline, CDR1 is DFQATT and CDR2 is SNEGSKA (reference sequence). Trimming removed 3 bases at V and 10 bases at J, with 13 bases between. CDR3 length: 12 residues.

This clonotype was seen a few times. The CDR3 protein is CSVEETSGVYNEQFF. In DNA form, the CDR3 reads TGCAGCGTTGAAGAGACTAGCGGGGTCTACAATGAGCAGTTCTTC. The chain carries TRBV29-1 and TRBJ2-1; 11 bases match TRBD2. The germline gives CDR1 SQVTM, CDR2 ANQGSEA. This CDR3 region has 15 residues. The V gene end was trimmed by 0 bases and the J gene end by 3 bases; junction bases not matched to a gene: 1.